The 31 T cell receptor beta chains reported below all come from one sample, sequenced in a study of response to subunit inactivated influenza vaccine. TCRdb used MiXCR to reprocess the RT-PCR reads, holding one entry per CDR3 protein. The repertoire holds fewer than 350,000 distinct CDR3 sequences, about a fifth seen once, with around 9.6% in the top ten. This material consisted of PBMCs from blood, taken 21 months after vaccination. The receptors were gathered from a man between 50 and 75 years old who received an inactivated influenza vaccine.

At least ten counts were recorded for this clonotype. The chain couples TRBV7-9 to TRBJ2-7; maybe TRBD1 (6 bases). Trimming removed 5 bases from V and 2 bases from J, with 13 bases in between. The CDR3 has 14 residues. Germline assignment: CDR1 SEHNR and CDR2 FQNEAQ (reference sequence). In DNA, the CDR3 is TGTGCCAGCAGCGGCGACAGGTATCCCTACGAGCAGTACTTC. It specifies CASSGDRYPYEQYF.

In this sample, this clonotype turned up a few times. The rearrangement uses TRBV29-1 and TRBJ2-5; TRBD1 matches 10 bases. CDR3 length: 15 amino acids. The J segment lost 5 bases and the V segment lost 2 bases, leaving 8 bases of the junction unmatched. Germline V gene lookup returns CDR1 SQVTM and CDR2 ANQGSEA. Here the CDR3 DNA reads TGCAGCGTTGAAAGGACAGGGGGGTTAGGGGAGACCCAGTACTTC. Protein: CSVERTGGLGETQYF.

V is TRBV13 and J is TRBJ2-5; D ambiguous. Germline-derived CDR1 and CDR2 are PRHDT and FYEKMQ (reference sequence). The CDR3 is 13 residues long. V shed 6 bases and J shed 3 bases, with 11 bases lying between them. Here the CDR3 reads CASRLRQKETQYF. The CDR3 DNA follows: TGTGCCAGCAGGCTGAGGCAGAAAGAGACCCAGTACTTC.

This clonotype was seen only a few times. The CDR3 region is CASSLGTVNGNTIYF. CDR3 DNA: TGTGCCAGCAGCTTGGGGACGGTAAATGGAAACACCATATATTTT. The chain links TRBV5-6 to TRBJ1-3; D gene ambiguous. Germline lookup yields CDR1 SGHDT and CDR2 YYEEEE. The V end was cut by 0 bases, the J end by 3 bases, with 10 bases between. The CDR3 length is 15 residues. Together with reference TRBV5-6 and TRBJ1-3, the CDR3 gives the full variable domain: DAGVTQSPTHLIKTRGQQVTLRCSPKSGHDTVSWYQQALGQGPQFIFQYYEEEERQRGNFPDRFSGHQFPNYSSELNVNALLLGDSALYLCASSLGTVNGNTIYFGEGSWLTVV.

This chain connects TRBV7-2 to TRBJ2-1; unclear D gene. Looked up from germline, CDR1 is SGHTA and CDR2 is FQGNSA. V lost 3 bases and J lost 9, with 6 bases in between. The CDR3 consists of 11 residues. CDR3 in DNA: TGTGCCAGCAGCTTCTCCTCTGAGCAGTTCTTC. Amino acid sequence: CASSFSSEQFF.

The chain links TRBV24-1 to TRBJ2-1, with 7 bases matching TRBD1. The junction had 3 bases not matched to a gene; V was cut back by 6 bases and J by 2 bases. In germline, CDR1 is KGHDR, CDR2 SFDVKD. This CDR3 has 14 amino acids. The CDR3 bases are TGTGCCACCAGTCGGGACAGCACCTACAATGAGCAGTTCTTC. Translation: CATSRDSTYNEQFF.

The chain links TRBV6-1 to TRBJ2-2; TRBD1 matches at 10 bases. V lost 10 bases to trimming and J lost 5 bases; unmatched junction nucleotides: 10. The CDR3 loop spans 15 amino acids. Germline-derived CDR1 and CDR2 are MNHNS and SASEGT. The DNA for the CDR3 is TGTGCCATCGCCCCGACAGGGGGCTATACCGGGGAGCTGTTTTTT. The encoded protein is CAIAPTGGYTGELFF.

The chain is built from TRBV12-3 or TRBV12-4 and TRBJ2-2; tentative D call: TRBD2 (5 bases). V was cut by 1 base and J by 6 bases, with 12 bases left in between. This CDR3 region has 15 residues. CDR3 coding DNA: TGTGCCAGCAGTTTAGTTTCCGGGGTTGCCGGGGAGCTGTTTTTT. It yields the protein CASSLVSGVAGELFF.

This clonotype was counted only a few times. V and J are TRBV23-1 and TRBJ1-5; possible D gene TRBD1, 5 bases. TRBV23-1 is sorted into the ORF group, with uncertain function. The CDR3 loop spans 16 amino acids. The germline V and J ends were trimmed by 4 bases and 2 bases, with 15 bases remaining between them. CDR3 DNA sequence: TGCGCCAGCAGTCGAGGCCTCACGGGGCGCAATCAGCCCCAGCATTTT. Translating it yields CASSRGLTGRNQPQHF.

With respect to this clonotype: It may be a read error: a sequence one base away is much more abundant. The chain combines TRBV21-1 with TRBJ1-5; TRBD1, the table's D call, was not compared with the DNA. TRBV21-1 is annotated as a pseudogene. There are 16 residues in the CDR3. The CDR3 nucleotides are TGTGCCAGCAGCCCTGGGGCGGGCGGTAGCAATCAGCCCCAGCATTTT. Protein product: CASSPGAGGSNQPQHF.

This clonotype was detected only a few times. This chain uses TRBV6-2 or TRBV6-3 with TRBJ2-6; D is ambiguous. Trimming shortened V by 4 bases and J by 1 base, and 8 bases separated the two germline ends. The CDR3 length is 15 residues. Germline V gene data show CDR1 as MNHEY and CDR2 as SVGEGT. The CDR3 loop is CASSFRDSGANVLTF. Here the CDR3 DNA reads TGTGCCAGCAGTTTTCGAGATTCTGGGGCCAACGTCCTGACTTTC.

This chain links TRBV4-3 with TRBJ2-7; 13 nucleotides align to TRBD2. The germline gives CDR1 LGHNA, CDR2 YSLEER. This CDR3 region has 15 residues. The junction had 1 base not matched to a gene; V was cut back by 0 bases and J by 5 bases. The CDR3 sequence: CASSQEGLAGNEQYF. CDR3 DNA: TGCGCCAGCAGCCAAGAGGGACTAGCGGGGAACGAGCAGTACTTC.

The gene calls are TRBV6-1 and TRBJ1-6, with TRBD1 identical over 8 bases. The CDR3 has 14 residues. Trimming at V came to 6 bases and at J to 8 bases, leaving 6 bases not matched to a gene. Germline CDR1 MNHNS, CDR2 SASEGT. This chain's CDR3 is CASSETGVDSPLHF. CDR3 DNA: TGTGCCAGCAGCGAGACAGGGGTTGATTCACCCCTCCACTTT.

V usage is TRBV10-3 and J usage is TRBJ1-1, with 9 bases fitting TRBD1. Per germline, CDR1 ENHRY and CDR2 SYGVKD. The trim removed 4 bases at V and 4 bases at J, leaving 1 base unmatched. CDR3 length equals 13 residues. CDR3 amino acids: CAISGQGGTEAFF. Here the CDR3 DNA reads TGTGCCATCAGTGGACAGGGGGGCACTGAAGCTTTCTTT.

The chain combines TRBV7-9 with TRBJ2-1; TRBD2 agrees at 11 bases. The CDR3 totals 14 residues. CDR1 and CDR2 from the germline V gene are SEHNR and FQNEAQ (reference sequence). V dropped 6 bases and J dropped 10; count of bases not matched to a gene: 8. The CDR3 sequence: CASRTTGTSGEQFF. The DNA for the CDR3 is TGTGCCAGCAGGACAACCGGGACTAGCGGCGAGCAGTTCTTC.

V gene TRBV6-5 combines with J gene TRBJ1-6; D is ambiguous. The CDR3 loop spans 17 amino acids. Per germline, CDR1 MNHEY and CDR2 SVGAGI. V lost 2 bases to trimming and J lost 7 bases, with 18 bases between them. The CDR3 DNA is TGTGCCAGCAGTTACCGGGTCCCGAGGGTGGCGAATTCACCCCTCCACTTT. This codes for CASSYRVPRVANSPLHF.

A few counts support this clonotype. The chain carries TRBV12-3 or TRBV12-4 and TRBJ1-3; D is perhaps TRBD1 (5 bases). The CDR3 length is 14 residues. V was trimmed by 4 bases and J by 0 bases, leaving 7 bases between them. CDR3 coding DNA: TGTGCCAGCAGTTACCAGGGCTCTGGAAACACCATATATTTT. Its protein product is CASSYQGSGNTIYF.

This clonotype was counted between two and nine times. V gene TRBV27 combines with J gene TRBJ2-7, with D hard to call. Germline CDR1 and CDR2: MNHEY and SMNVEV (reference sequence). This CDR3 has 14 amino acids. V was trimmed by 4 bases and J by 6 bases, leaving 16 bases between them. Here the CDR3 DNA reads TGTGCCAGCAGTTCCAACCTCCTTGGAACCGAGCAGTACTTC. It yields the protein CASSSNLLGTEQYF.

This clonotype was seen repeatedly, ten times or more. V usage is TRBV20-1 and J usage is TRBJ1-2; 7 positions match TRBD1. The CDR3 is made up of 13 amino acids. Germline CDR1 and CDR2: DFQATT and SNEGSKA (reference sequence). J lost 8 bases, V lost 6 bases, and 12 bases had no gene match. CDR3 sequence (DNA): TGCAGTGCCCCGTATCGGACAGGTGCGGGCTACACCTTC. Its protein product is CSAPYRTGAGYTF.

In the case of this clonotype: A read error is possible here, since a much larger clone lies one base away. The CDR3 nucleotides are TGCGCCAGCAGCCATACGACAGGGGGCGAGGTCAATCAGACCCAGCATTTT. Translating gives CASSHTTGGEVNQTQHF. The genes are TRBV4-1 and TRBJ1-5, with TRBD1 matching over 10 bases. Germline V gene lookup returns CDR1 MGHRA and CDR2 YSYEKL. The CDR3 runs 17 residues.

The sample holds a few counts of this clonotype. The J gene is TRBJ1-4, the V gene TRBV6-1; D not resolved. This CDR3 spans 14 amino acids. Germline V gene sequence: CDR1 MNHNS, CDR2 SASEGT. Between the trimmed V and J ends, which lost 3 bases and 0 bases, there was a span of 5 bases. The CDR3 reads CASSERATNEKLFF. The CDR3 coding sequence is TGTGCCAGCAGTGAGCGAGCAACTAATGAAAAACTGTTTTTT.

This clonotype was seen only a few times. The chain links TRBV5-1 to TRBJ2-2; D remains ambiguous. V was pared by 0 bases and J by 1 base, with 7 bases between. The germline V gene has CDR1 SGHRS and CDR2 YFSETQ. This CDR3 has 15 residues. This CDR3 reads CASSLAVGNTGELFF. In DNA, the CDR3 is TGCGCCAGCAGCTTGGCCGTCGGGAACACCGGGGAGCTGTTTTTT. Variable domain in full (rest from reference TRBV5-1 and TRBJ2-2): KAGVTQTPRYLIKTRGQQVTLSCSPISGHRSVSWYQQTPGQGLQFLFEYFSETQRNKGNFPGRFSGRQFSNSRSEMNVSTLELGDSALYLCASSLAVGNTGELFFGEGSRLTVL.

This clonotype was recorded at least ten times. The chain employs TRBV7-2 and TRBJ1-5; D gene uncertain. V was trimmed by 4 bases and J by 0 bases, leaving 10 bases between them. The CDR3 is 15 amino acids. Germline lookup yields CDR1 SGHTA and CDR2 FQGNSA. For the CDR3, the DNA is TGTGCCAGCAGCTCTTTCGGGGTTAGCAATCAGCCCCAGCATTTT. Protein: CASSSFGVSNQPQHF.

The sample holds a few counts of this clonotype. The CDR3 loop reads CASSQDTGGINEKLFF. The DNA of the CDR3 is TGTGCCAGCAGCCAAGATACAGGGGGAATTAATGAAAAACTGTTTTTT. The chain recombines TRBV4-2 with TRBJ1-4; 8 nucleotides agree with TRBD1. CDR1 and CDR2 (germline): LGHNA, YNFKEQ. The CDR3 is 16 amino acids. J lost 4 bases, V lost 0 bases, and 4 bases had no gene match.

The J gene is TRBJ1-5, the V gene TRBV2, with 8 bases aligning to TRBD1. This CDR3 comprises 14 residues. V shed 5 bases and J 5 bases; nucleotides not matched to a gene: 5. Looked up from germline, CDR1 is SNHLY and CDR2 is FYNNEI. This CDR3 reads CASSRQGRYQPQHF. CDR3 DNA sequence: TGTGCCAGCAGTAGACAGGGGCGATATCAGCCCCAGCATTTT.

The chain links TRBV2 to TRBJ2-7, with D perhaps given as TRBD1 or TRBD2 (5 bases each). V lost 7 bases and J lost 0, with 13 bases in between. In germline, CDR1 is SNHLY, CDR2 FYNNEI. The CDR3 has 14 residues. CDR3 DNA: TGTGCCAGCAACCTGGACGGGGCCTCCTACGAGCAGTACTTC. Protein product: CASNLDGASYEQYF. The complete variable domain, with remaining parts taken from reference TRBV2 and TRBJ2-7, reads EPEVTQTPSHQVTQMGQEVILRCVPISNHLYFYWYRQILGQKVEFLVSFYNNEISEKSEIFDDQFSVERPDGSNFTLKIRSTKLEDSAMYFCASNLDGASYEQYFGPGTRLTVT.

This clonotype appeared a few times. The V and J genes are TRBV20-1 and TRBJ2-7; 7 nucleotides line up with TRBD1. Germline-derived CDR1 and CDR2 are DFQATT and SNEGSKA (reference sequence). V lost 5 bases to trimming and J lost 4 bases; unmatched junction nucleotides: 11. The CDR3 has 14 residues. The CDR3 loop reads CSAPKTGSKYEQYF. The CDR3 DNA follows: TGCAGTGCTCCTAAGACAGGGTCTAAGTACGAGCAGTACTTC.

The chain employs TRBV5-1 and TRBJ2-1; TRBD2 agrees at 7 bases. CDR1 and CDR2 from the germline V gene are SGHRS and YFSETQ. This CDR3 region has 14 residues. The V and J ends lost 7 bases and 6 bases, in that order; junction bases with no gene match: 10. The CDR3 spells CASRGGLGLNEQFF. The CDR3 DNA is TGCGCCAGCCGGGGTGGACTAGGTCTCAATGAGCAGTTCTTC.

This clonotype came up a few times. This chain uses TRBV15 with TRBJ2-2; D perhaps matches TRBD2 (5 bases). This CDR3 is built from 15 residues. Germline CDR1 is LNHNV and CDR2 is YYDKDF (reference sequence). Trimming pared 7 bases from V and 0 bases from J, leaving 12 bases between. As DNA, the CDR3 is TGTGCCACCACCCCAGGAGGCCCGAACACCGGGGAGCTGTTTTTT. Its translation is CATTPGGPNTGELFF.

This clonotype occurred many times. The chain joins TRBV7-9 to TRBJ1-2, with D possibly matching TRBD1 (5 bases). CDR1 and CDR2 (germline): SEHNR, FQNEAQ (reference sequence). V was trimmed by 1 base and J by 7 bases, leaving 16 bases between them. The CDR3 consists of 15 residues. CDR3 nucleotide sequence: TGTGCCAGCAGCTTAGGTGGGACCCAGGCCTCTGGCTACACCTTC. The encoded protein is CASSLGGTQASGYTF.

The rearrangement uses TRBV7-2 and TRBJ2-7; no clear D. Germline V gives CDR1 SGHTA, CDR2 FQGNSA. With 3 bases removed from V and 3 bases from J, the gap between germline ends came to 12 bases. The CDR3 runs 14 residues. The CDR3 DNA reads TGTGCCAGCAGCTTGGGTGGATCCTACTACGAGCAGTACTTC. Its translation: CASSLGGSYYEQYF.